The present T cell receptor beta chain was sequenced within a study of T cell repertoires in aging, cancer and after chemotherapy. Study-level results: No conclusions about immunological memory after chemotherapy can be drawn from the repertoire data. In each cancer cohort, median generation probability increased across chemotherapy, suggesting thymic output rebounded.

On this clonotype itself: The target antigen is unknown.

Amplification of TCR beta used genomic DNA extracted from peripheral blood. Trimming took 9 bases from V and 4 from J, leaving 15 bases between them. Per germline, CDR1 SGHVS and CDR2 FNYEAQ. The length of the CDR3 is 14 residues. A mixed TRB-A/B primer pool amplified rearranged TRB by multiplex touch-down PCR. TCRdb reprocessed the multiplex PCR reads with MiXCR, giving one entry per CDR3 protein. This table holds about 12,000 distinct CDR3 sequences, about 28% found once. The sample comprised blood. The sequence derives from a human donor in good health. The donor label of this sample is uncertain. The chain uses TRBV7-6 and TRBJ2-2; D is perhaps TRBD2 (6 bases). The CDR3 nucleotides are TGTGCCAGTTACGGTACAGCGGGCACCGGGGAGCTGTTTTTT. This encodes CASYGTAGTGELFF. The full variable domain, with the rest looked up from reference TRBV7-6 and TRBJ2-2, is GAGVSQSPRYKVTKRGQDVALRCDPISGHVSLYWYRQALGQGPEFLTYFNYEAQQDKSGLPNDRFSAERPEGSISTLTIQRTEQRDSAMYRCASYGTAGTGELFFGEGSRLTVL.